Sequencing of this T cell receptor (beta chain) was carried out in a study of blood T cell repertoires in COVID-19. About the research overall: Donors in the United States, Italy and Spain gave samples during acute or convalescent COVID-19. The analysed material was cDNA or gDNA that came from T cells, B-cell-depleted T cells, or PBMCs.

As originally analysed: Nucleated cell counts were estimated from reference gene primer amplification. Profiled with immunoSEQ multiplex PCR; TCRdb holds only in-frame clones, not every one. V, J and clone size were drawn from that table, and D and trimming were deduced from the DNA. Here the sample spans fewer than 120,000 clones, over 75% being singletons. V was pared by 5 bases and J by 2 bases, with 5 bases of the junction left unmatched. Germline CDR1 SGHTA, CDR2 FQGNSA. The CDR3 contains 14 residues. The rearrangement links TRBV7-2 to TRBJ1-1; 7 nucleotides match TRBD1. The receptor's source is a woman of 80 years or more with active or convalescent COVID-19. What was sequenced was peripheral blood. Here the CDR3 reads CASSMRQGNTEAFF. The DNA of the CDR3 is TGTGCCAGCAGCATGAGACAGGGAAACACTGAAGCTTTCTTT.